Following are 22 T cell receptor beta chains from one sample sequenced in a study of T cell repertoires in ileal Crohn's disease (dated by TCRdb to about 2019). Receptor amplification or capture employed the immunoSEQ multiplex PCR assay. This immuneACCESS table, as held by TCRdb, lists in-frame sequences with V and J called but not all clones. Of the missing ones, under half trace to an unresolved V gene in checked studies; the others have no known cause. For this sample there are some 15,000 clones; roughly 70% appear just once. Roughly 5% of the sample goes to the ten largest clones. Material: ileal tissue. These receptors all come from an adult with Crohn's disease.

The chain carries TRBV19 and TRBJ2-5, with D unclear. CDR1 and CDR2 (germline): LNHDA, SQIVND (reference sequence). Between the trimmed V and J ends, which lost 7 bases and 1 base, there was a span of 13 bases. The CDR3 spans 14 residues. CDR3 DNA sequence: TGTGCCAGTACCATGGGCAGGTTCCAAGAGACCCAGTACTTC. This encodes CASTMGRFQETQYF.

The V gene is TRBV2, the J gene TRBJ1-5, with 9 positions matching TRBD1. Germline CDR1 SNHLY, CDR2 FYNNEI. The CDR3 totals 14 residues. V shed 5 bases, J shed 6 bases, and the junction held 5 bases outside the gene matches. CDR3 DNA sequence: TGTGCCAGCAGTACGAGACAGGGGGTTCAGCCCCAGCATTTT. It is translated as CASSTRQGVQPQHF.

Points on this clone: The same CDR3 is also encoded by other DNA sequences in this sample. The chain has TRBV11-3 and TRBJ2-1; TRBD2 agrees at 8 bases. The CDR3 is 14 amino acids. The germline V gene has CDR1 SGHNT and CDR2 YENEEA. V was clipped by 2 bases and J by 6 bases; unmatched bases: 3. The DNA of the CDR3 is TGTGCCAGCAGCTTAATCCTAGCGGGCAATGAGCAGTTCTTC. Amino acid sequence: CASSLILAGNEQFF.

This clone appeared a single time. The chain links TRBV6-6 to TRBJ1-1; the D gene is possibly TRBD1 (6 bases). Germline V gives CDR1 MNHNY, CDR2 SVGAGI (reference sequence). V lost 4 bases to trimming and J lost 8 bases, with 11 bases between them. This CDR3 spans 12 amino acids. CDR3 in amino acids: CASSFGQNEAFF. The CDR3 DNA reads TGTGCCAGCAGTTTCGGACAGAACGAAGCTTTCTTT.

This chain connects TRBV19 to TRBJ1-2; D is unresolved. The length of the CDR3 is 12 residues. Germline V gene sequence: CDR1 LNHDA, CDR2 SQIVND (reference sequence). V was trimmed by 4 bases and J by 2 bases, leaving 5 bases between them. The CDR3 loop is CASSTKNYGYTF. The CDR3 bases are TGTGCCAGTAGTACAAAAAACTATGGCTACACCTTC.

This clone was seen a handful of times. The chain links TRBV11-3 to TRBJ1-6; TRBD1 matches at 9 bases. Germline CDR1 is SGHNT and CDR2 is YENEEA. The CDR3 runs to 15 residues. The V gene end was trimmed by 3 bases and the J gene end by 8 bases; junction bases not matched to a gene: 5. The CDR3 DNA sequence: TGTGCCAGCAGCTTCGTACAGGGGGCTGATTCACCCCTCCACTTT. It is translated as CASSFVQGADSPLHF.

In DNA, the CDR3 is TGTGCCAGCAGGAGGGGCAGGGATGGTCTCGGCTTGTCTAGCGAAGAGACCCAGTACTTC. It encodes CASRRGRDGLGLSSEETQYF. The chain joins TRBV2 to TRBJ2-5, with D possibly matching TRBD2 (6 bases). Germline lookup yields CDR1 SNHLY and CDR2 FYNNEI. The CDR3 loop spans 20 amino acids. Trimming left V 6 bases short and J 3 bases short, with 32 bases between.

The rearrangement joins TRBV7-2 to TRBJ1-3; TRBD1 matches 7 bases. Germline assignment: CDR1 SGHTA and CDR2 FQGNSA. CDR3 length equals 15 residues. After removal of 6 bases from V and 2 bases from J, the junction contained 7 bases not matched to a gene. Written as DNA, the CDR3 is TGTGCCAGCAGTAAAGGGGGCAGACCTGGAAACACCATATATTTT. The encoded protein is CASSKGGRPGNTIYF.

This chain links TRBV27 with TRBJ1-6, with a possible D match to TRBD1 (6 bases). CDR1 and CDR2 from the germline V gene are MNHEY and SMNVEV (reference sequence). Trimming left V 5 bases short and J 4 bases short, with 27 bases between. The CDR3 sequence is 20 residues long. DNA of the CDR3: TGTGCCAGCAGTGCCTCTTATAGGGACACCATGTTGGGATATAATTCACCCCTCCACTTT. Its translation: CASSASYRDTMLGYNSPLHF.

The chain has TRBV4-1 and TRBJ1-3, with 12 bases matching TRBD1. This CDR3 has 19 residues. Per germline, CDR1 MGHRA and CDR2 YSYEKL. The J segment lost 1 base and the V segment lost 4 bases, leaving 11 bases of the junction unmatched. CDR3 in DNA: TGCGCCAGCAGCCCCGGGACAGGGGGCGTCGTGAGGTCTGGAAACACCATATATTTT. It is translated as CASSPGTGGVVRSGNTIYF.

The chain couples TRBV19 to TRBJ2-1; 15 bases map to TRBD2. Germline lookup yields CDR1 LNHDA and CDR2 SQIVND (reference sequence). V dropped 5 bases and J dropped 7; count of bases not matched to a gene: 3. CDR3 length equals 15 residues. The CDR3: CASSRTSGGVNEQFF. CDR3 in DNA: TGTGCCAGTAGTCGGACTAGCGGGGGGGTGAATGAGCAGTTCTTC.

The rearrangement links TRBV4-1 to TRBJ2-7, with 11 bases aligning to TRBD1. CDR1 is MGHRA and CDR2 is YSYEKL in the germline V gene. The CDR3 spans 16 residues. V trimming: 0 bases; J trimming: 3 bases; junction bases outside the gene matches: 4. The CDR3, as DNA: TGCGCCAGCAGCCAAGATTGGGGGACAGGGGGCTACGAGCAGTACTTC. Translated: CASSQDWGTGGYEQYF.

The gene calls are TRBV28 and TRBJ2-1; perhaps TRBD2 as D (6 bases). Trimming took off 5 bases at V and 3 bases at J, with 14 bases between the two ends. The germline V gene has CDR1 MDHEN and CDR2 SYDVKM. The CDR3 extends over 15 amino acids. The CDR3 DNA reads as TGTGCCAGCAGTCATCAGGGAGGTTTCTACAATGAGCAGTTCTTC. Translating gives CASSHQGGFYNEQFF.

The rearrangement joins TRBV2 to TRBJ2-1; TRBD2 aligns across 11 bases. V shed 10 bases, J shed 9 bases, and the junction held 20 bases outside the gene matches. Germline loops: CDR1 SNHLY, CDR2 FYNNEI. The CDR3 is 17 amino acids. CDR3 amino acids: CATRLSGGAAGIGEQFF. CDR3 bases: TGTGCCACCCGACTTAGCGGGGGGGCCGCAGGGATAGGTGAGCAGTTCTTC.

CDR3 amino acids: CASTQSLHEKLFF. In DNA form, the CDR3 reads TGTGCCAGTACCCAGTCGTTACATGAAAAACTGTTTTTT. V gene TRBV19 combines with J gene TRBJ1-4; no clear D gene. This CDR3 is 13 amino acids long. In germline, CDR1 is LNHDA, CDR2 SQIVND (reference sequence). The germline V and J ends were trimmed by 7 bases and 6 bases, with 12 bases remaining between them.

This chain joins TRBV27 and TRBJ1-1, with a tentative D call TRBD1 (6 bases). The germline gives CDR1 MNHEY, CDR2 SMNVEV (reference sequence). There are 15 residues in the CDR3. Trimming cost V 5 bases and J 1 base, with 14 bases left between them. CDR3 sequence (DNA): TGTGCCAGCAGTCCACAGGGATTAGGGAACACTGAAGCTTTCTTT. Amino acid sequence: CASSPQGLGNTEAFF.

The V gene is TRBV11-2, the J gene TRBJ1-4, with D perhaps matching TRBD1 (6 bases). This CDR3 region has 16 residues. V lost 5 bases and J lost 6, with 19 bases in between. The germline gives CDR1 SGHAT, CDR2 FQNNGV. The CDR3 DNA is TGTGCCAGCAGCAGGGGGATGGGGCTGGGGGATGAAAAACTGTTTTTT. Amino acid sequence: CASSRGMGLGDEKLFF.

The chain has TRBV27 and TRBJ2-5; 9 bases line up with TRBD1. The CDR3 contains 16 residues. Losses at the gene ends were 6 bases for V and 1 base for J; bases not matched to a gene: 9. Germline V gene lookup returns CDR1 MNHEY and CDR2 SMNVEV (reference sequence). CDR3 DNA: TGTGCCAGCAGGAAAAGGGACAGGGATTTCCAAGAGACCCAGTACTTC. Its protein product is CASRKRDRDFQETQYF.

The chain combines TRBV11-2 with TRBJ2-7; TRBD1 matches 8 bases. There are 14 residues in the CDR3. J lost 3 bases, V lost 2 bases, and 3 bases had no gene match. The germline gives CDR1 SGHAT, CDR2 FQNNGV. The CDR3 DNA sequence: TGTGCCAGCAGCTTACAGGGGGCCAACTACGAGCAGTACTTC. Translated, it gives CASSLQGANYEQYF.

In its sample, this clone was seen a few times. The DNA for the CDR3 is TGCGCCAGCAGCTCCTCGGGGGACCTCAATGAGCAGTTCTTC. It encodes CASSSSGDLNEQFF. V and J are TRBV5-1 and TRBJ2-1, with D possibly matching TRBD2 (6 bases). CDR3 length: 14 residues. Germline V lookup: CDR1 SGHRS, CDR2 YFSETQ. The V end was cut by 3 bases, the J end by 6 bases, with 13 bases between.

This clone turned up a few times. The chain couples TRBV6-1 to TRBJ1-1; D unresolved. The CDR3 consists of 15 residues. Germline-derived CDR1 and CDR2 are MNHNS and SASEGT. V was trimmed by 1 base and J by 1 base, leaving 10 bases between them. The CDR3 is CASSEGLGGNTEAFF. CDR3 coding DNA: TGTGCCAGCAGTGAAGGACTGGGTGGGAACACTGAAGCTTTCTTT.

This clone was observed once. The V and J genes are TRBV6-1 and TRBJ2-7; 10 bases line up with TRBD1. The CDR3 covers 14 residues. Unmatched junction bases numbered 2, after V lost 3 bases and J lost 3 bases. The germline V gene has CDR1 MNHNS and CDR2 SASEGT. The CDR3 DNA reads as TGTGCCAGCAGTGAGAGGGACAGGGGCTACGAGCAGTACTTC. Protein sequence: CASSERDRGYEQYF.